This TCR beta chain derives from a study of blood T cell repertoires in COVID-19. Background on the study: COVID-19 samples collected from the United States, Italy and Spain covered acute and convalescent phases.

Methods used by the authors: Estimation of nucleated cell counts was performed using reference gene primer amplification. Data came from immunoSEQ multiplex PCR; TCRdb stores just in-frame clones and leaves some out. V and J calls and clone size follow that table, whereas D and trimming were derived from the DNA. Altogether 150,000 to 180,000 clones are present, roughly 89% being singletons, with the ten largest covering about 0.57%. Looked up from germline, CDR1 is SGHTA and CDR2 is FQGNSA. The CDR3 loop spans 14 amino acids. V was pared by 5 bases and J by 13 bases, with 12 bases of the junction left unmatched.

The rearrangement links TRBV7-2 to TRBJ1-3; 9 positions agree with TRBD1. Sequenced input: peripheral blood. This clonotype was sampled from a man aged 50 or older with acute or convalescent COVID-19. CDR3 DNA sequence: TGTGCCAGCAGCCACCGGGACAGGGAGCGGGAGATATATTTT. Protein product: CASSHRDREREIYF.